These 4 T cell receptor beta chains originate from one sample sequenced in a study of T cells in Graves' hyperthyroidism and ophthalmopathy. Regions amplified from RNA transcripts were the TCR beta CDR3 regions. HTBI primers were used for first-round RT-PCR of the TCR CDR3. TCRdb processed the multiplex PCR reads anew with MiXCR; each CDR3 protein has one entry. The repertoire has around 400,000 distinct CDR3 sequences, 15% to 17% of them found once; the top ten carry roughly 26%. Sequenced: blood. The receptor set was obtained from a woman between 18 and 30 years old with Graves' hyperthyroidism that later progressed to Graves' ophthalmopathy.

This clonotype was counted many times. The chain is built from TRBV2 and TRBJ2-5; a possible D gene is TRBD1 (6 bases). CDR1 and CDR2 (germline): SNHLY, FYNNEI. The germline V and J ends were trimmed by 6 bases and 3 bases, with 23 bases remaining between them. CDR3 length: 17 residues. The chain's CDR3 is CASRPSTGGSGEETQYF. The CDR3 DNA is TGTGCCAGCAGGCCGTCGACAGGTGGGAGCGGAGAAGAGACCCAGTACTTC.

Ten or more counts support this clonotype. This chain uses TRBV20-1 with TRBJ2-7, with TRBD2 matching 9 bases. Germline lookup yields CDR1 DFQATT and CDR2 SNEGSKA (reference sequence). Trimming cost V 3 bases and J 2 bases; bases outside gene matches: 8. This CDR3 has 15 residues. In DNA, the CDR3 is TGCAGTGCTAGCCGCCCTAGCGGGAATCCCTACGAGCAGTACTTC. This translates into CSASRPSGNPYEQYF.

This clonotype appeared a few times. The chain combines TRBV20-1 with TRBJ2-7; 7 bases match TRBD2. The germline V gene has CDR1 DFQATT and CDR2 SNEGSKA (reference sequence). The junction had 10 bases not matched to a gene; V was cut back by 2 bases and J by 3 bases. The CDR3 is 15 amino acids. The CDR3 coding sequence is TGCAGTGCTAGAAGGGGCGGGAGCGCTAACTACGAGCAGTACTTC. Translation gives CSARRGGSANYEQYF.

This clonotype was observed many times. V gene TRBV20-1 combines with J gene TRBJ1-4; D unclear. Per germline, CDR1 DFQATT and CDR2 SNEGSKA (reference sequence). Trimming removed 1 base at V and 5 bases at J, with 14 bases between. This CDR3 contains 15 residues. Here the CDR3 reads CSARGGRVKNEKLFF. Written as DNA, the CDR3 is TGCAGTGCTAGAGGCGGCCGGGTAAAAAATGAAAAACTGTTTTTT.